This passage covers 5 T cell receptor beta chains from one sample sequenced in a study of shared clonotypes between healthy human individuals. The method was immunoSEQ multiplex PCR; TCRdb's version includes in-frame clones alone and lacks a portion of them. The sample contains some 1,400,000 clones, around 97% of which appear only once. The sequenced material came from naive CD4+ T cells sorted from blood. Indicated subset: CD45RA+ positively selected. The receptors were sampled from a young man in good health.

The rearrangement uses TRBV11-2 and TRBJ2-2; D possibly corresponds to TRBD1 (7 bases). This CDR3 region has 15 residues. Trimming left V 5 bases short and J 7 bases short, with 17 bases between. Germline V lookup: CDR1 SGHAT, CDR2 FQNNGV. CDR3 loop: CASSPVEGALGELFF. CDR3 sequence (DNA): TGTGCCAGCAGCCCGGTGGAGGGGGCGCTCGGGGAGCTGTTTTTT.

This clone was found once. V and J are TRBV27 and TRBJ1-1; 8 bases align to TRBD1. The CDR3 is 15 residues long. V gave up 4 bases and J gave up 10 bases; unmatched junction bases: 14. Germline CDR1 MNHEY, CDR2 SMNVEV (reference sequence). The CDR3 coding sequence is TGTGCCAGCAGTTCGCCGTACAGACGGACAGGGATAGCTTTCTTT. Translation gives CASSSPYRRTGIAFF.

The chain links TRBV25-1 to TRBJ2-3; D is uncertain. Germline loops: CDR1 MGHDK, CDR2 SYGVNS. Trimming took off 0 bases at V and 6 bases at J, with 7 bases between the two ends. The CDR3 runs to 13 residues. CDR3 loop: CASSEYEGDTQYF. The CDR3 DNA reads TGTGCCAGCAGTGAATATGAAGGGGATACGCAGTATTTT. Supplemented by reference TRBV25-1 and TRBJ2-3, the full variable domain reads EADIYQTPRYLVIGTGKKITLECSQTMGHDKMYWYQQDPGMELHLIHYSYGVNSTEKGDLSSESTVSRIRTEHFPLTLESARPSHTSQYLCASSEYEGDTQYFGPGTRLTVL.

The chain recombines TRBV5-4 with TRBJ2-2; D is unclear. Germline V CDR1 and CDR2: SGHNT, YYREEE (reference sequence). Between the trimmed V and J ends, which lost 3 bases and 0 bases, there was a span of 12 bases. This CDR3 contains 16 residues. CDR3 sequence: CASSSIFRTNTGELFF. The DNA of the CDR3 is TGTGCCAGCAGCTCCATCTTTAGGACGAACACCGGGGAGCTGTTTTTT.

The V call is TRBV28, the J call TRBJ2-7, with TRBD2 matching over 8 bases. The CDR3 is 16 residues long. CDR1 MDHEN and CDR2 SYDVKM come from the germline V gene. V gave up 4 bases and J gave up 5 bases; unmatched junction bases: 13. CDR3 protein: CASSYLDGRALNEQYF. CDR3 DNA sequence: TGTGCCAGCAGTTACCTTGACGGGAGGGCCTTGAACGAGCAGTACTTC.